The rows below give T cell receptor beta chains drawn from one sample of a study of cytomegalovirus exposure and HLA in healthy donors. Assay used: immunoSEQ multiplex PCR; TCRdb lists only in-frame clones, some missing. This sample has 160,000 or so clones, with 79% found just once. The specimen was PBMCs. These receptor sequences come from a man in his forties in good health and CMV-seronegative. Both conserved end residues are part of each CDR3. The D gene is left open where the match is weak. Clone size is stated in some rows and not others, as once, few, many or a class when expanded.

D gene	V gene	CDR3 length	J gene	clone size	CDR3 DNA	CDR3 protein
.	TRBV7-8	13	TRBJ2-3	.	TGTGCCAGCAGCTTAAAACGGGAGACTGGGCAGTATTTT	CASSLKRETGQYF
.	TRBV19	15	TRBJ2-7	.	TGTGCCAGTAGTATATCGGCGGGACGGAACTACGAGCAGTACTTC	CASSISAGRNYEQYF
.	TRBV15	17	TRBJ2-6	.	TGTGCCACCAGCAGAGTCATCAGGGTTACTGGGGCCAACGGCCTGACTTTC	CATSRVIRVTGANGLTF
.	TRBV21-1	13	TRBJ2-7	.	TGTGCCAGCGGGACTAGCGGGAGTTACGAGCAGTACTTC	CASGTSGSYEQYF
.	TRBV20-1	11	TRBJ1-1	.	TGCACTAGTTATGGGTACGCTGAAGCTTTCTTT	CTSYGYAEAFF
TRBD2	TRBV18	14	TRBJ2-5	.	TGTGCCAGCTCTAGACTAGCGGAACAAGAGACCCAGTACTTC	CASSRLAEQETQYF
TRBD2	TRBV7-7	15	TRBJ2-3	once	TGTGCTAGCAGCTCTAGCGGGCTGAGCACAGATACGCAGTATTTT	CASSSSGLSTDTQYF
TRBD2	TRBV2	15	TRBJ2-5	.	TGTGCCAGCATAGAACTAGCGGGAGTAGGAGAGACCCAGTACTTC	CASIELAGVGETQYF
TRBD2	TRBV6-5	16	TRBJ2-1	.	TGTGCCAGCAGTTACTCGAGATCTAGGCGGGAGAAGGAGCAGTTCTTC	CASSYSRSRREKEQFF
TRBD2	TRBV5-4	16	TRBJ2-3	.	TGTGCCAGCAGTGTAACTAGCGGGAGGGTAGCAGATACGCAGTATTTT	CASSVTSGRVADTQYF
TRBD1	TRBV2	15	TRBJ1-6	.	TGTGCCAGCAGTGCCGGGACAGGGTATAATTCACCCCTCCACTTT	CASSAGTGYNSPLHF
TRBD1	TRBV27	12	TRBJ1-5	.	TGTGCCAGCAGTTTACCGGGACAGGTCCTTCATTTT	CASSLPGQVLHF
.	TRBV7-2	14	TRBJ2-1	.	TGTGCCAGCAGCCGACAGGGGAGGGATAATGAGCAGTTCTTC	CASSRQGRDNEQFF